This T cell receptor beta chain was captured in a study of blood T cell repertoires in COVID-19. Study in general: Donors in the United States, Italy and Spain gave samples during acute or convalescent COVID-19.

The length of the CDR3 is 15 residues. Germline assignment: CDR1 SGHRS and CDR2 YFSETQ. J was trimmed by 1 base and V by 4 bases; bases with no gene match: 4. Only in-frame clones appear in the TCRdb table, and some are missing; sequencing was by immunoSEQ multiplex PCR. The profile shows approximately 50,000 clones, 91% of them singletons. The specimen was peripheral blood. The chain carries TRBV5-1 and TRBJ2-7; 11 positions match TRBD1. The source is a man aged 45-60 years with active COVID-19. CDR3: CASSGDRGYSYEQYF. CDR3 DNA: TGCGCCAGCAGCGGGGACAGGGGGTATTCCTACGAGCAGTACTTC.